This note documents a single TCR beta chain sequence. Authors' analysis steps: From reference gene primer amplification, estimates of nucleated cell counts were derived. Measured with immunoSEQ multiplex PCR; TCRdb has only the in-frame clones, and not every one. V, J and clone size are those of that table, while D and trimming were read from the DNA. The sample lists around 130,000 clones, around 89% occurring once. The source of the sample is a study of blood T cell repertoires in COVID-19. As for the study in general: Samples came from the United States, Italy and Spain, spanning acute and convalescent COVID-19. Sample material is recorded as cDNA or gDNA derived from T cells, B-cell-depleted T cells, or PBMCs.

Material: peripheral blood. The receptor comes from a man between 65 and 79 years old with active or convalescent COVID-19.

The CDR3 DNA sequence: TGTGCCAGCAGAGAGAGGCGGCGCATCTTCACAGATACGCAGTATTTT. It is translated as CASRERRRIFTDTQYF. This chain joins TRBV28 and TRBJ2-3; no reliable D call. With 6 bases removed from V and 2 bases from J, the gap between germline ends came to 18 bases. CDR3 length equals 16 residues. Germline V lookup: CDR1 MDHEN, CDR2 SYDVKM.